The 4 T cell receptor beta chains in this list originate from one sample, sequenced in a study of cytomegalovirus exposure and HLA in healthy donors. PCR employed 60 Vbeta and 13 Jbeta primers. This table comes from immunoSEQ multiplex PCR, and its TCRdb copy is limited to in-frame clones, with some not included. Of 200,000 to 250,000 clones listed, less than 85% are singletons. The sample comprised PBMCs. The receptors here all came from a man aged 18-30 years in good health and CMV-seronegative.

The chain joins TRBV18 to TRBJ2-7, with 11 nucleotides matching TRBD1. V gave up 4 bases and J gave up 3 bases; unmatched junction bases: 8. The length of the CDR3 is 16 residues. Germline values: CDR1 KGHSH, CDR2 LQKENI. CDR3 sequence: CASSLPGQGVLYEQYF. Written as DNA, the CDR3 is TGTGCCAGCTCACTTCCGGGACAGGGGGTCCTCTACGAGCAGTACTTC.

The chain employs TRBV28 and TRBJ2-2; D ambiguous. The germline V gene encodes CDR1 MDHEN and CDR2 SYDVKM. The CDR3 spans 15 residues. V was clipped by 3 bases and J by 5 bases, with 13 bases between them. The CDR3 DNA is TGTGCCAGCAGTTTTGTGACATACGGAACCGGGGAGCTGTTTTTT. This translates into CASSFVTYGTGELFF.

The chain combines TRBV11-2 with TRBJ2-1, with TRBD2 identical over 12 bases. This CDR3 is 19 amino acids long. Looked up from germline, CDR1 is SGHAT and CDR2 is FQNNGV. The ends lost 0 bases at V and 7 bases at J; junction bases unmatched: 13. The CDR3 sequence is CASSLDLWASGRAMNEQFF. For the CDR3, the DNA is TGTGCCAGCAGCTTAGATCTCTGGGCTAGCGGGAGGGCCATGAATGAGCAGTTCTTC. Complete variable domain (other parts from reference TRBV11-2 and TRBJ2-1): EAGVAQSPRYKIIEKRQSVAFWCNPISGHATLYWYQQILGQGPKLLIQFQNNGVVDDSQLPKDRFSAERLKGVDSTLKIQPAKLEDSAVYLCASSLDLWASGRAMNEQFFGPGTRLTVL.

CDR3 DNA: TGTGCCAGCAGTCTCGACAGGGGAAGGGAGACCCAGTACTTC. Its translation is CASSLDRGRETQYF. The chain is built from TRBV28 and TRBJ2-5, with TRBD1 identical over 8 bases. V shed 5 bases and J 5 bases; nucleotides not matched to a gene: 7. This CDR3 is built from 14 residues. Germline V gene sequence: CDR1 MDHEN, CDR2 SYDVKM.